This T cell receptor beta chain was retrieved from a study of CD4+ T cells in melanoma. Study-wide results and caveats: CD8+ T cell, macrophage and B cell function reportedly correlated with neoantigen-specific CD4+ T cells. Neoantigen-specific CD4+ T cells in melanoma reportedly had diverse differentiation states.

A word on this clone: What it recognizes is unknown.

Assay used: immunoSEQ multiplex PCR; TCRdb lists only in-frame clones, some missing. The sample has tens of thousands of clones, 55% to 75% seen once. V lost 4 bases, J lost 5 bases, and 9 bases stayed unmatched. Germline CDR1 and CDR2: SGHKS and YYEKEE (reference sequence). This CDR3 contains 15 residues. The origin of this receptor is a human donor with melanoma. Sequences were obtained from tumor tissue. The J gene is TRBJ2-1, the V gene TRBV5-5; 7 bases are shared with TRBD1. Written as DNA, the CDR3 is TGTGCCAGCAGCATCCACAGGGGCGCTAACAATGAGCAGTTCTTC. Translated: CASSIHRGANNEQFF.